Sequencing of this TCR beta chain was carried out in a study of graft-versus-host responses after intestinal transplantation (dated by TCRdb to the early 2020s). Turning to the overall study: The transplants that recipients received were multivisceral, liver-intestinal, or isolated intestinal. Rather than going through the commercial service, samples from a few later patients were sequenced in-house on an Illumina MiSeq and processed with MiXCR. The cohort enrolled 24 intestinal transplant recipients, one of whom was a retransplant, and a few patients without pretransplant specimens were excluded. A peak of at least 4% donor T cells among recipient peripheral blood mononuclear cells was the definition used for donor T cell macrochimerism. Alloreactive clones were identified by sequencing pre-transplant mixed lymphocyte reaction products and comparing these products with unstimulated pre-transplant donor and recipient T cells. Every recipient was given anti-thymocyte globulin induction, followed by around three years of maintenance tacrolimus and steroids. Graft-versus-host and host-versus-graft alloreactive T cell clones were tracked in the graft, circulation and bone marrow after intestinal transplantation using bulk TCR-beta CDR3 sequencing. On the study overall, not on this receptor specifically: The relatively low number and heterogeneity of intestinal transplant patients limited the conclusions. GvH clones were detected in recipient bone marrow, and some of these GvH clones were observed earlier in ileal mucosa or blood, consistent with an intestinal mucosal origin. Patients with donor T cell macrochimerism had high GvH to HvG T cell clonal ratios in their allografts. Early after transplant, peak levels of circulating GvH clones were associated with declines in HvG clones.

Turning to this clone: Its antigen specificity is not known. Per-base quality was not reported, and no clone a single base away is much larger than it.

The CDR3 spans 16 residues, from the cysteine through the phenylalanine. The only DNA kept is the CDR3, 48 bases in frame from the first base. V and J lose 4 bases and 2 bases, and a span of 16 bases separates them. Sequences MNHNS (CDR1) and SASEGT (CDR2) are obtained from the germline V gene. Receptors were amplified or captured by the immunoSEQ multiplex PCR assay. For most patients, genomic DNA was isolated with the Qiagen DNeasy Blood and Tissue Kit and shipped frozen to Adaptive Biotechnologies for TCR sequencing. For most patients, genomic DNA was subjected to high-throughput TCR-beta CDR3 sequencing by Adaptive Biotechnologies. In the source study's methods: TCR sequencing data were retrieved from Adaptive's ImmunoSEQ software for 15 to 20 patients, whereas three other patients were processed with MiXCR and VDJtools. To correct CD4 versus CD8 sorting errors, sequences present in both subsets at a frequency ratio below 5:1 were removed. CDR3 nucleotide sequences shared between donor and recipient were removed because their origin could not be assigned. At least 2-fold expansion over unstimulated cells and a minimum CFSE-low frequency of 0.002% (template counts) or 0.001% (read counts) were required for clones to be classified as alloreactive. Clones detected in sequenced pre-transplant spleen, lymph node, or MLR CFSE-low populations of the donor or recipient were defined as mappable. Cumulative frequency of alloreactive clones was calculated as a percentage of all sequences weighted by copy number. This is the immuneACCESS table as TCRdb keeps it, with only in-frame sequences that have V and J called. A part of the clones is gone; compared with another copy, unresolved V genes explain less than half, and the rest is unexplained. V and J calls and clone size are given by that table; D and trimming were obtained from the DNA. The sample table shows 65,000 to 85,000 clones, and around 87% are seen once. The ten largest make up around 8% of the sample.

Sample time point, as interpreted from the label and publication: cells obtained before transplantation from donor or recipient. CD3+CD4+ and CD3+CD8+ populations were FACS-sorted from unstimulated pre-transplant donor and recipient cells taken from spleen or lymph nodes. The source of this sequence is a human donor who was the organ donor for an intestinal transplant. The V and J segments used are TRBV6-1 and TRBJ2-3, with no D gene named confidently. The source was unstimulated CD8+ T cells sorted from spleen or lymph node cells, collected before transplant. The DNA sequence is TGTGCCAGCAGTGCCTTTGCGAGGACGAACACAGATACGCAGTATTTT. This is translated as CASSAFARTNTDTQYF.